A selection of T cell receptor beta chains follows, all from one sample in a study of T cells after yellow fever vaccination. MiXCR, run by TCRdb on the 5' RACE reads, gives a single entry per CDR3 protein. The table includes hundreds of thousands of distinct CDR3 sequences, about an eighth detected once. The source material was CD4+ T cells sorted from PBMCs, sampled 15 days after the yellow fever booster vaccination. The origin of the receptors is a man aged 18 to 29 who received the YFV17D yellow fever vaccine. CDR3s include the opening cysteine and the closing phenylalanine or tryptophan. Each record gives: clone size, D gene, J gene, V gene, CDR3 DNA, CDR3 protein. The D gene is left open where the match is weak. A row's size may be missing; if present it is once, few, many or a size class.

>few|TRBD2|TRBJ2-3|TRBV5-1
TGCGCCAGCAGCTGGGCCCTAGCGGGGGGAGATACGCAGTATTTT
CASSWALAGGDTQYF
>few|.|TRBJ2-7|TRBV20-1
TGCAGTGGGCGATGGATTTCCTACGAGCAGTACTTC
CSGRWISYEQYF
>once|TRBD1|TRBJ2-7|TRBV10-3
TGTGCCATCAGGGACAGGGGGGGACGCTCCTACGAGCAGTACTTC
CAIRDRGGRSYEQYF
>.|TRBD1|TRBJ2-1|TRBV24-1
TGTGCCACCAGTGACTCGACAGGGGTAGCGCAGTTCTTC
CATSDSTGVAQFF
>few|.|TRBJ1-1|TRBV3-1
TGTGCCAGCAGCCACGGGGTAGGAGAGAACACTGAAGCTTTCTTT
CASSHGVGENTEAFF
>.|.|TRBJ2-5|TRBV12-3/TRBV12-4
TGTGCCAGCGGGAGGTCGGAGACCCAGTACTTC
CASGRSETQYF
>.|.|TRBJ2-1|TRBV11-2
TGTGCCAGCAGCTTAGGTTGGCAGATACAATGGGAGCAGTTCTTC
CASSLGWQIQWEQFF
>many|TRBD2|TRBJ2-1|TRBV4-2
TGTGCCAGCAGCCAAGATAGTGGTAGCGGGGGGATCAGTGAGCAGTTCTTC
CASSQDSGSGGISEQFF
>few|TRBD1|TRBJ1-1|TRBV12-3/TRBV12-4
TGTGCCAGCAGTCGATGGACAGGGATGAATATGAACACTGAAGCTTTCTTT
CASSRWTGMNMNTEAFF
>.|TRBD1|TRBJ1-3|TRBV12-3/TRBV12-4
TGTGCCAGCAGTTCTCGGGACAGTTCATCTGGAAACACCATATATTTT
CASSSRDSSSGNTIYF
>many|TRBD1|TRBJ2-3|TRBV4-3
TGCGCCAGCAGCCCCCGGACAGGATACACAGATACGCAGTATTTT
CASSPRTGYTDTQYF
>.|.|TRBJ2-5|TRBV5-1
TGCGCCAGCAGGGACGGAACACAAGAGACCCAGTACTTC
CASRDGTQETQYF
>.|TRBD2|TRBJ2-5|TRBV12-3/TRBV12-4
TGTGCCAGCAGTTTGGGCTCGAGCGGGGAAGAGACCCAGTACTTC
CASSLGSSGEETQYF